Each of the 20 T cell receptor beta chains below was sequenced from the same sample in a study of T cell responses to AZD1222 COVID-19 vaccine. Measured with immunoSEQ multiplex PCR; TCRdb has only the in-frame clones, and not every one. The table lists around 96,000 clones, 85% to 90% of them singletons. The starting material was peripheral blood, obtained 28 days after the second AZD1222 dose. The source of these receptors is an adult who received the AZD1222 COVID-19 vaccine.

The chain joins TRBV11-2 to TRBJ1-2; TRBD1 is a possible D gene (6 bases). The CDR3 has 14 amino acids. Germline CDR1 and CDR2: SGHAT and FQNNGV. The V end lost 1 base, the J end lost 7 bases, and 13 bases lay between the germline ends. The CDR3 coding sequence is TGTGCCAGCAGCTTAGGGGGGGCTTTGGTTGGCTACACCTTC. It translates to CASSLGGALVGYTF.

The rearrangement joins TRBV19 to TRBJ2-7, with 9 bases matching TRBD1. The length of the CDR3 is 13 residues. CDR1 is LNHDA, CDR2 SQIVND, per germline (reference sequence). Losses at the gene ends were 7 bases for V and 3 bases for J; bases not matched to a gene: 4. In DNA, the CDR3 is TGTGCCAGTATGGGGGGACAGGGCTACGAGCAGTACTTC. It translates to CASMGGQGYEQYF.

The chain combines TRBV7-9 with TRBJ1-2; D not resolved. CDR1 and CDR2 from the germline V gene are SEHNR and FQNEAQ (reference sequence). Trimming stripped 5 bases from V and 0 bases from J, with 10 bases between. The CDR3 is 14 residues long. The CDR3 bases are TGTGCCAGCAGCCCAGGAGGGTCTAACTATGGCTACACCTTC. Translating gives CASSPGGSNYGYTF.

This clone is a singleton in its sample. DNA of the CDR3: TGTGCCAGCAGTTTAGCGGGGGGGCCCGGGGAGCTGTTTTTT. This codes for CASSLAGGPGELFF. The chain couples TRBV6-5 to TRBJ2-2; 11 positions agree with TRBD2. After removal of 4 bases from V and 6 bases from J, the junction contained 1 base not matched to a gene. The CDR3 totals 14 residues. Germline V gene data show CDR1 as MNHEY and CDR2 as SVGAGI.

This clone is a singleton in its sample. The chain links TRBV10-3 to TRBJ1-1, with D unresolved. Trimming pared 11 bases from V and 4 bases from J, leaving 20 bases between. Looked up from germline, CDR1 is ENHRY and CDR2 is SYGVKD. The CDR3 extends over 14 amino acids. The CDR3 DNA sequence: TGTGCCCTCCGACGGACGCCGGGGATCACTGAAGCTTTCTTT. Its translation: CALRRTPGITEAFF.

J is TRBJ2-1 and V is TRBV7-9; unclear D gene. The CDR3 is 15 residues long. Between the trimmed V and J ends, which lost 5 bases and 4 bases, there was a span of 15 bases. The germline V gene has CDR1 SEHNR and CDR2 FQNEAQ (reference sequence). CDR3 DNA: TGTGCCAGCAGCCCTGAACACGGGTTTTACAATGAGCAGTTCTTC. Encoded protein: CASSPEHGFYNEQFF.

The chain has TRBV6-5 and TRBJ1-5; D unresolved. V lost 6 bases to trimming and J lost 2 bases, with 14 bases between them. Germline loops: CDR1 MNHEY, CDR2 SVGAGI. The CDR3 is 15 amino acids. The CDR3 DNA follows: TGTGCCAGCAGGGACCGGGGTGCGGGCAATCAGCCCCAGCATTTT. Protein product: CASRDRGAGNQPQHF.

The V gene is TRBV7-2, the J gene TRBJ1-2; the D is unclear. CDR3 length: 14 residues. Germline CDR1 and CDR2: SGHTA and FQGNSA. The germline V and J ends were trimmed by 4 bases and 8 bases, with 17 bases remaining between them. In nucleotides, the CDR3 is TGTGCCAGCAGCTCTCGGGCCCTCGCTGCGGGCTACACCTTC. It encodes CASSSRALAAGYTF.

V usage is TRBV4-1 and J usage is TRBJ2-1; D remains unclear. Between the trimmed V and J ends, which lost 3 bases and 0 bases, there was a span of 15 bases. CDR3 size: 17 residues. Germline V gives CDR1 MGHRA, CDR2 YSYEKL. In DNA form, the CDR3 reads TGCGCCAGCAGCCACACCCCTCGCGCTAGCTCCTACAATGAGCAGTTCTTC. It codes for CASSHTPRASSYNEQFF.

The chain employs TRBV25-1 and TRBJ1-2; weak D call: TRBD1 (5 bases). The germline gives CDR1 MGHDK, CDR2 SYGVNS. The V and J ends lost 7 bases and 8 bases respectively, with 20 bases between them. CDR3 length: 14 amino acids. CDR3 DNA sequence: TGTGCCAGCAAGCGGGATCAGGGTGTGCAGGGCTACACCTTC. Its protein product is CASKRDQGVQGYTF.

V is TRBV15 and J is TRBJ2-5; D ambiguous. V lost 3 bases and J lost 1, with 6 bases in between. Germline V gene lookup returns CDR1 LNHNV and CDR2 YYDKDF (reference sequence). The CDR3 runs to 13 residues. The CDR3 nucleotides are TGTGCCACCAGCAGCAGCATCCAAGAGACCCAGTACTTC. It is translated as CATSSSIQETQYF.

This clone was detected only once. The chain employs TRBV5-1 and TRBJ2-7; D assignment may be TRBD1 or TRBD2 (6 bases each). V lost 1 base to trimming and J lost 7 bases, with 15 bases between them. The CDR3 spans 14 residues. Per the germline V gene, CDR1 is SGHRS and CDR2 is YFSETQ. The chain's CDR3 is CASSLLPGAGEQYF. The CDR3 DNA is TGCGCCAGCAGCTTGTTACCGGGGGCGGGGGAGCAGTACTTC. Based on the CDR3 plus reference TRBV5-1 and TRBJ2-7, the full variable domain is KAGVTQTPRYLIKTRGQQVTLSCSPISGHRSVSWYQQTPGQGLQFLFEYFSETQRNKGNFPGRFSGRQFSNSRSEMNVSTLELGDSALYLCASSLLPGAGEQYFGPGTRLTVT.

The J gene is TRBJ1-5, the V gene TRBV2, with D maybe TRBD1 (6 bases). The germline V gene has CDR1 SNHLY and CDR2 FYNNEI. This CDR3 comprises 12 residues. Trimming removed 3 bases from V and 16 bases from J, with 16 bases in between. Here the CDR3 reads CASSERGDHAHF. The CDR3 nucleotides are TGTGCCAGCAGTGAGAGGGGGGACCATGCCCATTTT.

The rearrangement links TRBV18 to TRBJ1-3; no reliable D call. From germline, CDR1 is KGHSH and CDR2 LQKENI. V was trimmed by 3 bases and J by 1 base, leaving 16 bases between them. CDR3 size: 17 residues. The CDR3 DNA reads TGTGCCAGCTCACCGCCGTCACTCCGAGCTTCTGGAAACACCATATATTTT. It specifies CASSPPSLRASGNTIYF. The full variable domain, rest sourced from reference TRBV18 and TRBJ1-3, is NAGVMQNPRHLVRRRGQEARLRCSPMKGHSHVYWYRQLPEEGLKFMVYLQKENIIDESGMPKERFSAEFPKEGPSILRIQQVVRGDSAAYFCASSPPSLRASGNTIYFGEGSWLTVV.

This clone was detected only a few times. The chain combines TRBV2 with TRBJ1-1, with unresolved D. This CDR3 contains 13 residues. CDR1 is SNHLY, CDR2 FYNNEI, per germline. Trimming removed 6 bases at V and 0 bases at J, with 8 bases between. The chain's CDR3 is CASRPFLNTEAFF. CDR3 coding DNA: TGTGCCAGCAGACCCTTTTTGAACACTGAAGCTTTCTTT.

The V gene is TRBV5-1, the J gene TRBJ2-5; D not resolved. This CDR3 has 15 residues. V was shortened by 4 bases and J by 1 base, with 14 bases between the two germline ends. The V gene's germline CDR1 is SGHRS and CDR2 YFSETQ. The CDR3 here is CASSPTHGGQETQYF. The CDR3, as DNA: TGCGCCAGCAGCCCCACCCACGGTGGCCAAGAGACCCAGTACTTC.

The J gene is TRBJ2-1, the V gene TRBV5-6, with 8 bases identical to TRBD2. V lost 0 bases to trimming and J lost 4 bases; unmatched junction nucleotides: 6. Per the germline V gene, CDR1 is SGHDT and CDR2 is YYEEEE. CDR3 length: 16 amino acids. CDR3 sequence reads: CASSLVTSGAYNEQFF. CDR3 DNA sequence: TGTGCCAGCAGCTTGGTAACTAGCGGCGCATACAATGAGCAGTTCTTC. Looking up the rest from reference TRBV5-6 and TRBJ2-1 gives the full variable domain: DAGVTQSPTHLIKTRGQQVTLRCSPKSGHDTVSWYQQALGQGPQFIFQYYEEEERQRGNFPDRFSGHQFPNYSSELNVNALLLGDSALYLCASSLVTSGAYNEQFFGPGTRLTVL.

This chain connects TRBV9 to TRBJ1-6, with D possibly matching TRBD1 (5 bases). V lost 6 bases and J 8 bases, leaving 18 bases between the germline ends. Germline-derived CDR1 and CDR2 are SGDLS and YYNGEE. This CDR3 contains 15 residues. In nucleotides, the CDR3 is TGTGCCAGCAAGCCTTCGGGGCCGCATGATTCACCCCTCCACTTT. It specifies CASKPSGPHDSPLHF.

The rearrangement links TRBV5-8 to TRBJ2-1, with TRBD2 matching over 12 bases. Trimming took 4 bases from V and 0 from J; bases not matched to a gene: 11. This CDR3 has 19 residues. The V gene's germline CDR1 is SGHTS and CDR2 YDEGEE. The CDR3: CASSRRTSGAPTSYNEQFF. The CDR3 DNA is TGTGCCAGCAGCCGAAGGACTAGCGGGGCCCCTACCTCCTACAATGAGCAGTTCTTC.

This chain uses TRBV7-2 with TRBJ1-3, with D tentatively TRBD1 (6 bases). CDR3 length equals 18 residues. Trimming took 2 bases from V and 0 from J, leaving 17 bases between them. Germline values: CDR1 SGHTA, CDR2 FQGNSA. The CDR3 DNA reads as TGTGCCAGCAGCTTAAAATCCTCAGGGGCGAACTCTGGAAACACCATATATTTT. The encoded protein is CASSLKSSGANSGNTIYF.